The clone carrying this TCR beta chain came up once. The antigen is undetermined. This sample is part of a study of T cell responses to AZD1222 COVID-19 vaccine. The V gene's germline CDR1 is ENHRY and CDR2 SYGVKD. This CDR3 has 12 residues. Between the trimmed V and J ends, which lost 4 bases and 15 bases, there was a span of 15 bases. Clones were read by immunoSEQ multiplex PCR, and TCRdb kept only the in-frame ones, dropping some. The sample records about 97,000 clones, more than 85% being singletons. The study's findings and limits: Baseline antibody screening turned up just a handful of seropositive AZD1222 recipients. Spike-specific TCR breadth and depth grew following two AZD1222 doses.

Sequenced here: peripheral blood, sampled on day 0 of AZD1222 vaccination. V is TRBV10-3 and J is TRBJ1-4; tentatively, D is TRBD1 (5 bases). The sequence was obtained from an adult in good health. This chain's CDR3 is CAISATGGSVFF. Written as DNA, the CDR3 is TGTGCCATCAGTGCCACGGGGGGATCGGTGTTTTTT.